This entry lists 30 T cell receptor beta chains sequenced from one sample in a study of T cell repertoires in cytomegalovirus infection. TCRdb re-analysed the reads in MiXCR, keeping a single row per CDR3 protein. Of about 250,000 distinct CDR3 sequences in the sample, around an eighth were seen once. The source material was PBMCs. These receptors were collected from a human donor in good health (CMV status not recorded). Some clones in this sample may be carry-over from other donors' samples.

This clonotype was observed at least ten times. The rearrangement uses TRBV9 and TRBJ1-5; a possible D gene is TRBD1 (5 bases). The CDR3 is 16 residues long. V lost 5 bases and J 0 bases, leaving 15 bases between the germline ends. CDR1 and CDR2 from the germline V gene are SGDLS and YYNGEE. For the CDR3, the DNA is TGTGCCAGCAGGTTGGGGGTCAGAGTTAGCAATCAGCCCCAGCATTTT. Its translation: CASRLGVRVSNQPQHF.

This rearrangement joins TRBV5-1 to TRBJ1-4; D possibly corresponds to TRBD1 (6 bases). V lost 6 bases and J lost 1, with 16 bases in between. From germline, CDR1 is SGHRS and CDR2 YFSETQ. The CDR3 is made up of 16 amino acids. CDR3 sequence reads: CASTQGSVGTNEKLFF. CDR3 nucleotide sequence: TGCGCCAGCACACAGGGCAGCGTCGGAACTAATGAAAAACTGTTTTTT.

This clonotype was found a few times. The J gene is TRBJ1-2, the V gene TRBV14; D unresolved. Germline V gene sequence: CDR1 SGHDN, CDR2 FVKESK. Trimming took off 1 base at V and 6 bases at J, with 9 bases between the two ends. This CDR3 has 13 amino acids. The CDR3 here is CASSQALVNGYTF. The DNA for the CDR3 is TGTGCCAGCAGCCAAGCGCTGGTAAATGGCTACACCTTC.

This clonotype turned up a few times. The J gene is TRBJ2-5, the V gene TRBV7-3, with no clear D. The CDR3 is 15 amino acids. Between the trimmed V and J ends, which lost 0 bases and 3 bases, there was a span of 11 bases. CDR1 is SGHTA and CDR2 is FQGTGA in the germline V gene. This chain's CDR3 is CASSLTLGSKETQYF. For the CDR3, the DNA is TGTGCCAGCAGCTTAACGTTGGGCAGTAAAGAGACCCAGTACTTC.

This clonotype was seen a handful of times. This chain links TRBV19 with TRBJ2-1; TRBD2 matches at 9 bases. The CDR3 is 17 amino acids. V trimming: 5 bases; J trimming: 4 bases; junction bases outside the gene matches: 12. From germline, CDR1 is LNHDA and CDR2 SQIVND (reference sequence). CDR3 loop: CASSSDPTSGAYNEQFF. In DNA form, the CDR3 reads TGTGCCAGTAGTTCTGACCCGACTAGCGGCGCATACAATGAGCAGTTCTTC.

This clonotype was counted a single time. One end of the junction varies from germline; a read error may be responsible. This chain connects TRBV20-1 to TRBJ2-1; 9 nucleotides agree with TRBD1. The CDR3 totals 14 residues. CDR1 and CDR2 (germline): DFQATT, SNEGSKA (reference sequence). CDR3 sequence: CSALGQGTYNEQFF. In DNA form, the CDR3 reads TGCAGTGCACTCGGACAGGGGACCTATAATGAGCAGTTCTTC.

This clonotype has just a few counts. The chain recombines TRBV9 with TRBJ2-7, with 7 bases that match TRBD1. The CDR3 has 15 residues. Germline V CDR1 and CDR2: SGDLS, YYNGEE. V was pared by 4 bases and J by 6 bases, with 13 bases of the junction left unmatched. The CDR3 region has the DNA TGTGCCAGCAGCCCCGGACAGGCGGCCTTCCTCGAGCAGTACTTC. This encodes CASSPGQAAFLEQYF.

The sample holds a few counts of this clonotype. V usage is TRBV11-3 and J usage is TRBJ2-7; D perhaps matches TRBD1 (5 bases). The germline gives CDR1 SGHNT, CDR2 YENEEA. CDR3 length equals 14 residues. Trimming cost V 7 bases and J 6 bases, with 19 bases left between them. The CDR3 protein is CASTQYRNQGEQYF. The CDR3 DNA reads as TGTGCCAGCACCCAATACAGGAATCAGGGCGAGCAGTACTTC.

At least ten counts were recorded for this clonotype. The CDR3 loop reads CASSLRGGMEKLFF. The DNA of the CDR3 is TGTGCCAGCAGTTTACGGGGGGGGATGGAAAAACTGTTTTTT. J is TRBJ1-4 and V is TRBV6-5; a possible D gene is TRBD1 (5 bases). CDR3 length: 14 amino acids. Germline V gives CDR1 MNHEY, CDR2 SVGAGI. With 4 bases removed from V and 8 bases from J, the gap between germline ends came to 14 bases.

There are a few counts of this clonotype. The rearrangement uses TRBV7-7 and TRBJ2-1, with 9 positions matching TRBD1. The CDR3 has 15 residues. Per the germline V gene, CDR1 is SSHAT and CDR2 is FNYEAQ (reference sequence). V was pared by 5 bases and J by 6 bases, with 8 bases of the junction left unmatched. The CDR3 reads CASSPQWTGANEQFF. CDR3 DNA: TGTGCCAGCAGCCCACAATGGACAGGGGCCAATGAGCAGTTCTTC.

This clonotype was counted at least ten times. The chain employs TRBV7-2 and TRBJ1-1; D gene unclear. The germline gives CDR1 SGHTA, CDR2 FQGNSA. Between the trimmed V and J ends, which lost 1 base and 7 bases, there was a span of 13 bases. The CDR3 loop spans 14 amino acids. Here the CDR3 reads CASSLERANHEAFF. The CDR3 DNA reads TGTGCCAGCAGCTTAGAACGGGCAAATCATGAAGCTTTCTTT.

This clonotype was counted at least ten times. The chain carries TRBV7-2 and TRBJ2-3, with TRBD1 matching 7 bases. Germline CDR1 and CDR2: SGHTA and FQGNSA. The J segment lost 3 bases and the V segment lost 6 bases, leaving 9 bases of the junction unmatched. The CDR3 is 15 residues long. This CDR3 is CASSPTRTGTDTQYF. DNA of the CDR3: TGTGCCAGCAGTCCAACCCGGACAGGTACAGATACGCAGTATTTT.

This chain connects TRBV12-3 or TRBV12-4 to TRBJ1-1; the D is unclear. The V end lost 1 base, the J end lost 4 bases, and 10 bases lay between the germline ends. The CDR3 extends over 14 amino acids. This CDR3 reads CASSLVTGGTEAFF. CDR3 coding DNA: TGTGCCAGCAGTTTAGTTACCGGAGGCACTGAAGCTTTCTTT.

The rearrangement links TRBV5-1 to TRBJ2-1; no reliable D call. The V end lost 2 bases, the J end lost 2 bases, and 11 bases lay between the germline ends. Germline V gene lookup returns CDR1 SGHRS and CDR2 YFSETQ. There are 15 residues in the CDR3. CDR3 region: CASSLAGVTYNEQFF. In DNA form, the CDR3 reads TGCGCCAGCAGCTTAGCTGGAGTTACCTACAATGAGCAGTTCTTC.

This clonotype was observed many times. V gene TRBV7-2 combines with J gene TRBJ2-1; 7 bases are a match to TRBD2. Germline values: CDR1 SGHTA, CDR2 FQGNSA. The CDR3 runs 16 residues. With 2 bases clipped from V and 6 bases from J, the junction kept 10 bases outside the gene matches. CDR3 loop: CASSLRWGGPGNEQFF. In DNA, the CDR3 is TGTGCCAGCAGCTTAAGGTGGGGAGGGCCGGGCAATGAGCAGTTCTTC.

This clonotype was recorded at least ten times. This chain connects TRBV7-2 to TRBJ2-1; 8 bases align to TRBD2. This CDR3 contains 14 residues. Germline lookup yields CDR1 SGHTA and CDR2 FQGNSA. The junction had 9 bases not matched to a gene; V was cut back by 7 bases and J by 7 bases. CDR3 region: CASTWAGGMNEQFF. The CDR3 DNA sequence: TGTGCCAGCACTTGGGCGGGAGGTATGAATGAGCAGTTCTTC.

In its sample, this clonotype was seen many times. The CDR3 sequence is CSVGQGMGTDTQYF. The DNA of the CDR3 is TGCAGCGTGGGACAGGGAATGGGCACAGATACGCAGTATTTT. This rearrangement joins TRBV29-1 to TRBJ2-3; the match to TRBD1 covers 9 bases. V dropped 6 bases and J dropped 1; count of bases not matched to a gene: 5. Germline CDR1 reads SQVTM; CDR2 reads ANQGSEA. The CDR3 sequence is 14 residues long.

This clonotype came up many times. The chain couples TRBV7-2 to TRBJ2-7; D not resolved. The germline gives CDR1 SGHTA, CDR2 FQGNSA. Between the trimmed V and J ends, which lost 6 bases and 2 bases, there was a span of 11 bases. The CDR3 runs 13 residues. This chain's CDR3 is CASRSGSAYEQYF. The CDR3 region has the DNA TGTGCCAGCAGGTCCGGGTCCGCCTACGAGCAGTACTTC.

This clonotype was seen ten or more times. The CDR3 DNA reads TGTGCCAGCAGCCAGGGGATGAATGAGCAGTTCTTC. It is translated as CASSQGMNEQFF. The rearrangement joins TRBV7-2 to TRBJ2-1, with TRBD1 as a possible D gene (6 bases). The CDR3 consists of 12 residues. The germline V and J ends were trimmed by 5 bases and 7 bases, with 9 bases remaining between them. Germline lookup yields CDR1 SGHTA and CDR2 FQGNSA. The complete variable domain, with remaining parts taken from reference TRBV7-2 and TRBJ2-1, reads GAGVSQSPSNKVTEKGKDVELRCDPISGHTALYWYRQSLGQGLEFLIYFQGNSAPDKSGLPSDRFSAERTGGSVSTLTIQRTQQEDSAVYLCASSQGMNEQFFGPGTRLTVL.

This clonotype turned up a few times. CDR3 sequence reads: CASSFGRGGTEAFF. Written as DNA, the CDR3 is TGTGCCAGCAGTTTTGGACGGGGGGGCACTGAAGCTTTCTTT. This chain connects TRBV28 to TRBJ1-1, with a tentative D call TRBD1 (5 bases). With 3 bases removed from V and 4 bases from J, the gap between germline ends came to 12 bases. Germline loops: CDR1 MDHEN, CDR2 SYDVKM. This CDR3 region has 14 residues.

At least ten counts were recorded for this clonotype. V usage is TRBV6-2 or TRBV6-3 and J usage is TRBJ1-5; 7 positions agree with TRBD1. Germline-derived CDR1 and CDR2 are MNHEY and SVGEGT. The CDR3 covers 15 residues. V lost 6 bases to trimming and J lost 1 base; unmatched junction nucleotides: 6. The CDR3 protein is CASSSTGISNQPQHF. CDR3 in DNA: TGTGCCAGCAGCTCGACAGGGATCAGCAATCAGCCCCAGCATTTT.

This clonotype was observed many times. This rearrangement joins TRBV4-3 to TRBJ1-2, with D possibly matching TRBD1 (5 bases). Trimming stripped 0 bases from V and 6 bases from J, with 17 bases between. Germline V gene sequence: CDR1 LGHNA, CDR2 YSLEER. There are 16 residues in the CDR3. The CDR3 DNA reads TGCGCCAGCAGCCAAGATCGGTCAGGGATCCTTGATGGCTACACCTTC. This encodes CASSQDRSGILDGYTF.

This clonotype has ten or more counts. This chain connects TRBV10-3 to TRBJ2-1; D is unresolved. Germline CDR1 ENHRY, CDR2 SYGVKD. The V end was cut by 6 bases, the J end by 4 bases, with 16 bases between. There are 15 residues in the CDR3. Here the CDR3 DNA reads TGTGCCATCAGGAGGACCGACATAAATTACAATGAGCAGTTCTTC. It codes for CAIRRTDINYNEQFF.

This clonotype has a count of ten or more. This chain uses TRBV25-1 with TRBJ1-2, with D hard to call. V lost 3 bases and J lost 4, with 18 bases in between. This CDR3 is 16 amino acids long. Germline V lookup: CDR1 MGHDK, CDR2 SYGVNS. The DNA of the CDR3 is TGTGCCAGCAGTGACGGGAGCGGGGTACAGTCCTATGGCTACACCTTC. The encoded protein is CASSDGSGVQSYGYTF.

This clonotype occurred many times. The genes are TRBV7-2 and TRBJ1-6; no clear D. The CDR3 has 14 residues. V shed 10 bases and J shed 9 bases, with 19 bases lying between them. Germline lookup yields CDR1 SGHTA and CDR2 FQGNSA. The CDR3 loop reads CATQQKGLSSPLHF. The CDR3 DNA is TGTGCCACCCAACAGAAAGGATTGAGTTCACCCCTCCACTTT.

The chain couples TRBV7-9 to TRBJ1-5, with TRBD1 as a possible D gene (6 bases). Between the trimmed V and J ends, which lost 5 bases and 6 bases, there was a span of 17 bases. The CDR3 spans 15 residues. Germline loops: CDR1 SEHNR, CDR2 FQNEAQ (reference sequence). CDR3 loop: CASSAGGGPGQPQHF. CDR3 in DNA: TGTGCCAGCAGCGCCGGCGGGGGCCCTGGTCAGCCCCAGCATTTT.

The rearrangement joins TRBV12-3 or TRBV12-4 to TRBJ2-3; 8 bases are a match to TRBD2. The CDR3 contains 14 residues. The V gene end was trimmed by 8 bases and the J gene end by 4 bases; junction bases not matched to a gene: 8. The CDR3 sequence is CASLREAPADTQYF. The CDR3 nucleotides read TGTGCCAGCTTGCGGGAGGCCCCAGCAGATACGCAGTATTTT.

This clonotype has a count of ten or more. The J gene is TRBJ1-4, the V gene TRBV7-9; weak D call: TRBD1 (5 bases). V was pared by 4 bases and J by 14 bases, with 20 bases between. The CDR3 spans 14 residues. Germline lookup yields CDR1 SEHNR and CDR2 FQNEAQ (reference sequence). The CDR3: CASSSGTKSNQLFF. In DNA form, the CDR3 reads TGTGCCAGCAGCTCCGGGACCAAGTCTAATCAGCTGTTTTTT.

This clonotype qualifies as medium-sized. The J gene is TRBJ1-1, the V gene TRBV7-2; perhaps TRBD1 as D (6 bases). The CDR3 runs 13 residues. Trimming took off 5 bases at V and 4 bases at J, with 11 bases between the two ends. CDR1 and CDR2 (germline): SGHTA, FQGNSA. In nucleotides, the CDR3 is TGTGCCAGCAGCCAAGGGGGATCCACTGAAGCTTTCTTT. This sequence encodes CASSQGGSTEAFF.

Ten or more counts support this clonotype. This chain links TRBV7-2 with TRBJ1-5, with D maybe TRBD1 (5 bases). The CDR3 is 14 amino acids. The germline V gene encodes CDR1 SGHTA and CDR2 FQGNSA. Trimming removed 1 base at V and 6 bases at J, with 10 bases between. This CDR3 is CASSLVGDGQPQHF. CDR3 DNA sequence: TGTGCCAGCAGCTTAGTCGGGGACGGTCAGCCCCAGCATTTT.